This T cell receptor beta chain was found in a study of blood T cell repertoires in COVID-19. Overall study: Samples taken during acute and convalescent COVID-19 were collected in the United States, Italy and Spain. T cells, B-cell-depleted T cells, or PBMCs supplied cDNA or gDNA.

As handled by the study authors: Estimates of nucleated cell counts were drawn from the amplification of reference gene primers. The assay was immunoSEQ multiplex PCR, and TCRdb's table has in-frame clones only and misses some. Clone size and the V and J calls come from that table; the DNA yielded D and trimming. Of some 220,000 clones detected, around 80% appear once; the ten largest clones hold 7.2%. This CDR3 is 15 amino acids long. The sample taken for sequencing was peripheral blood. The clonotype originates from a woman aged 70-85 years with acute or convalescent COVID-19. This sequence joins TRBV12-2 and TRBJ1-5. TRBV12-2 is designated a pseudogene. The CDR3 sequence is CATGDEARSNQPQHF. CDR3 DNA sequence: TGTGCAACCGGGGATGAAGCAAGGAGCAATCAGCCCCAGCATTTT.